This T cell receptor (beta chain) was found in a study of shared clonotypes between healthy human individuals. The CDR3 has 17 amino acids. CDR1 and CDR2 from the germline V gene are MGHDK and SYGVNS. V shed 6 bases, J shed 1 base, and the junction held 11 bases outside the gene matches. This clone appeared once. The antigen is undetermined. General study findings and limits: Among non-shared clonotypes, generation probabilities were lower than among those shared by all four donors. Shared across a few donors were roughly 4.8% of the naive CD4 clonotypes.

Using immunoSEQ multiplex PCR, the repertoire was profiled, and TCRdb retains in-frame clones only, with some absent. The data contain roughly 2 million clones, 90% to 95% of them seen just once; the ten biggest clones take up about 0.13%. The TCR originated in a man younger than 35 in good health. This chain links TRBV25-1 with TRBJ2-2; 7 nucleotides agree with TRBD1. Material: naive CD4+ T cells sorted from blood. This sample's subset: CD45RA+ positively selected. The DNA for the CDR3 is TGTGCCAGCAGCCCCTCCTTGACAGGGCTGAACACCGGGGAGCTGTTTTTT. Translating it yields CASSPSLTGLNTGELFF. Based on the CDR3 plus reference TRBV25-1 and TRBJ2-2, the full variable domain is EADIYQTPRYLVIGTGKKITLECSQTMGHDKMYWYQQDPGMELHLIHYSYGVNSTEKGDLSSESTVSRIRTEHFPLTLESARPSHTSQYLCASSPSLTGLNTGELFFGEGSRLTVL.